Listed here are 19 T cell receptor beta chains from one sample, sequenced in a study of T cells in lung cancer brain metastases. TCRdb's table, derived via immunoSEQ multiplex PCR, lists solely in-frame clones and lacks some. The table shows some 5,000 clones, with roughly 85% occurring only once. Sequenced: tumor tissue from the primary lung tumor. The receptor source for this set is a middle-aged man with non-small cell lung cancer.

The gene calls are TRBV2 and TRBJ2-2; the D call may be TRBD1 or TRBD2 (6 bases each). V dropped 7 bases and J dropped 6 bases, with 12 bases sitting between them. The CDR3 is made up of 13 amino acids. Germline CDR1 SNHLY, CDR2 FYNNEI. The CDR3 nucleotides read TGTGCCAGCAAGTTAGGGGGGCCCGGGGAGCTGTTTTTT. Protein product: CASKLGGPGELFF.

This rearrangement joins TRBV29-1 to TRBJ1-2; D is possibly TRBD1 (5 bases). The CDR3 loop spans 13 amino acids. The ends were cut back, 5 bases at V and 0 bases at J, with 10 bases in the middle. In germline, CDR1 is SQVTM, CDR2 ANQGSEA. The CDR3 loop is CSVLSTANYGYTF. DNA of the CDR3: TGCAGCGTTCTCTCGACAGCTAACTATGGCTACACCTTC.

The CDR3 is CASSQSWAGDEQFF. CDR3 nucleotides: TGCGCCAGCAGCCAATCCTGGGCGGGGGATGAGCAGTTCTTC. This sequence joins TRBV4-1 and TRBJ2-1; 7 bases fit TRBD2. CDR3 length: 14 residues. V was clipped by 2 bases and J by 8 bases; unmatched bases: 6. Looked up from germline, CDR1 is MGHRA and CDR2 is YSYEKL.

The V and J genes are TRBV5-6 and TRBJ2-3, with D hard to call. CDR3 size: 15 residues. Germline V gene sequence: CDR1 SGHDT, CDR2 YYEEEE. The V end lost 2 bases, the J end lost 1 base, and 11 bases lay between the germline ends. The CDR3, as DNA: TGTGCCAGCAGCTTTGTAAGTGGGGGCACAGATACGCAGTATTTT. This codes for CASSFVSGGTDTQYF.

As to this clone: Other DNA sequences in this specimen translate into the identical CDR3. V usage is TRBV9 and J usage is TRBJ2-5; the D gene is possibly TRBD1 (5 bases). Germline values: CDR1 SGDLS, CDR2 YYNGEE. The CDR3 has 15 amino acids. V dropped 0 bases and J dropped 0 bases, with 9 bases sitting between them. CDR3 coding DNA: TGTGCCAGCAGCGTAGGGGGCGTGTACCAAGAGACCCAGTACTTC. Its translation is CASSVGGVYQETQYF.

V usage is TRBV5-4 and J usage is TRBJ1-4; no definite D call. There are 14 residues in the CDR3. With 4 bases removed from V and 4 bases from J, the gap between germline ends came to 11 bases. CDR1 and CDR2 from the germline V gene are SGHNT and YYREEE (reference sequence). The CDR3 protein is CASSRAGVNEKLFF. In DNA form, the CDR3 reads TGTGCCAGCAGCCGGGCAGGCGTTAATGAAAAACTGTTTTTT.

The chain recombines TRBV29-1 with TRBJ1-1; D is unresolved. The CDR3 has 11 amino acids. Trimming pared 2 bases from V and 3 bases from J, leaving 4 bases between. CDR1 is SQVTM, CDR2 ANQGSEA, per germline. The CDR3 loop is CSVEQDTEAFF. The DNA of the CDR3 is TGCAGCGTTGAACAGGACACTGAAGCTTTCTTT.

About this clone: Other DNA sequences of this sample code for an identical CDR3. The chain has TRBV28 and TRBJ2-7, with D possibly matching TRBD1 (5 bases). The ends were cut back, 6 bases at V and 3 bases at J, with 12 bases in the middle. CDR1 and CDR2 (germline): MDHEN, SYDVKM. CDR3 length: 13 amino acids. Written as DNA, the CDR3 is TGTGCCAGCAGGAACGACAGAGGCTACGAGCAGTACTTC. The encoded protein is CASRNDRGYEQYF.

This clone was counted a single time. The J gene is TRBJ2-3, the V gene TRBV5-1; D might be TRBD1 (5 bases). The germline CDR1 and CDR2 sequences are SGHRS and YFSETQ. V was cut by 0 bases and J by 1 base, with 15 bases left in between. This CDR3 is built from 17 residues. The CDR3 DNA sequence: TGCGCCAGCAGCTTGGCCCCTGGGGCGGAGCGCACAGATACGCAGTATTTT. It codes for CASSLAPGAERTDTQYF.

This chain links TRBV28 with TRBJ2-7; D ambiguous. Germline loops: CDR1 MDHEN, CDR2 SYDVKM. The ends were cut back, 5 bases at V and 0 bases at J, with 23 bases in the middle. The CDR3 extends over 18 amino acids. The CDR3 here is CASSGSFIGPESSYEQYF. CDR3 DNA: TGTGCCAGCAGTGGGTCGTTTATTGGGCCAGAGAGCTCCTACGAGCAGTACTTC.

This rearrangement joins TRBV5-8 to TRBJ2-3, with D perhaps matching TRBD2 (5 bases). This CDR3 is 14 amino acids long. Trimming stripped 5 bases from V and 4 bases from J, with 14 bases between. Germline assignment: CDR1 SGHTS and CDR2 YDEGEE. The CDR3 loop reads CASSFEGKADTQYF. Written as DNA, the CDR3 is TGTGCCAGCAGTTTCGAGGGAAAGGCAGATACGCAGTATTTT.

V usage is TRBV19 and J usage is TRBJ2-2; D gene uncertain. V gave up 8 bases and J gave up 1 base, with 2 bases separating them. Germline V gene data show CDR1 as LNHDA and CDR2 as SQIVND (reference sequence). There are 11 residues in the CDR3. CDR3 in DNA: TGTGCCAGTGGGAACACCGGGGAGCTGTTTTTT. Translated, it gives CASGNTGELFF.

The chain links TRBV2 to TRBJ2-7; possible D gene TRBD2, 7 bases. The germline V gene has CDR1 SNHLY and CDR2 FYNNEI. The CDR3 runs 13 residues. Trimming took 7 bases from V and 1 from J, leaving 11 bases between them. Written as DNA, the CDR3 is TGTGCCAGCACGGGGGGCGGATCCTACGAGCAGTACTTC. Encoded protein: CASTGGGSYEQYF. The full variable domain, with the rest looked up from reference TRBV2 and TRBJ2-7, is EPEVTQTPSHQVTQMGQEVILRCVPISNHLYFYWYRQILGQKVEFLVSFYNNEISEKSEIFDDQFSVERPDGSNFTLKIRSTKLEDSAMYFCASTGGGSYEQYFGPGTRLTVT.

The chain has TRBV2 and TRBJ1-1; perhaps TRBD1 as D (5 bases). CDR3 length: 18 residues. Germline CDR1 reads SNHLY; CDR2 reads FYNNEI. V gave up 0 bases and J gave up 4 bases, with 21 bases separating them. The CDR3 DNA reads TGTGCCAGCAGTGAAGCCCTGTTTACAGGTGCGGAAGGCACTGAAGCTTTCTTT. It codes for CASSEALFTGAEGTEAFF.

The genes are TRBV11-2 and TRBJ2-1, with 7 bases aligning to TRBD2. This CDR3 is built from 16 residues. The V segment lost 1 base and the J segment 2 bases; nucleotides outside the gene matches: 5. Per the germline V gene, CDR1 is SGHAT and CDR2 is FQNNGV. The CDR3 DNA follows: TGTGCCAGCAGCTTAGTGGTAGCGGGTACCTACAATGAGCAGTTCTTC. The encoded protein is CASSLVVAGTYNEQFF.

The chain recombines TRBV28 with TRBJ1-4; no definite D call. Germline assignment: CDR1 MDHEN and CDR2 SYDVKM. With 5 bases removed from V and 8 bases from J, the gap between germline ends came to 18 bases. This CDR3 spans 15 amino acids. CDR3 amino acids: CASSPRTVEMEKLFF. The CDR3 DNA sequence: TGTGCCAGCAGTCCCCGGACGGTTGAAATGGAAAAACTGTTTTTT.

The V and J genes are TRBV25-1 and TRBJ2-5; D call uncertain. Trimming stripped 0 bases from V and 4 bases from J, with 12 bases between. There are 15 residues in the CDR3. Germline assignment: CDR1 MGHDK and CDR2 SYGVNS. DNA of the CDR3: TGTGCCAGCAGTGAATACCCCGGCCAGAGAGAGACCCAGTACTTC. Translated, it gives CASSEYPGQRETQYF.

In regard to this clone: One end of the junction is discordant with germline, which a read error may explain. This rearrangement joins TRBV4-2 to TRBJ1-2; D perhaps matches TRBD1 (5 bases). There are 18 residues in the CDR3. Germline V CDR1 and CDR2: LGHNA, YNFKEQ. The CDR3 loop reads CANSQDEGREIANYGYTF. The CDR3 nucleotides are TGTGCCAACAGCCAAGATGAGGGCAGGGAAATAGCTAACTATGGCTACACCTTC.

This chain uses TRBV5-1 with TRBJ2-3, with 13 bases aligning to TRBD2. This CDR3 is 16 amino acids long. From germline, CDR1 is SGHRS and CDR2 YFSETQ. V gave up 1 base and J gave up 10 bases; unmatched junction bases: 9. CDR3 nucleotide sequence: TGCGCCAGCAGCTTGAGGACTAGCGGGAGAACCCCCCCGCAGTATTTT. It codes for CASSLRTSGRTPPQYF.